This TCR beta chain was documented in a study of T cell changes during pregnancy in multiple sclerosis (dated by TCRdb to between 2018 and 2021). Some background on the complete study: The study examined how the T cell repertoire changed over the course of pregnancy in women with multiple sclerosis.

Library prep was done by the immunoSEQ multiplex PCR assay. In TCRdb, the immuneACCESS table is reduced to in-frame sequences with V and J assigned. These tables do not hold every clone; where another copy was compared, an unresolved V gene accounts for under half, and the others remain unexplained. A total of fewer than 85,000 clones appear in this sample, approximately 89% of them only once. The ten biggest clones cover approximately 2% of the sample. In the germline V gene, CDR1 corresponds to SGHVS and CDR2 to FNYEAQ. V is trimmed back by 5 bases and J by 0 bases, and the junction contains 10 bases that no gene match accounts for. The CDR3, cysteine through phenylalanine, is 17 amino acids long. Here the CDR3 DNA is all that survives: 51 bases in frame from base 1. Comment on this clone: Its antigen target is currently unknown. No much larger clone exists at a distance of one base, and base qualities are not known.

The source was peripheral blood, collected before pregnancy. This TCR was recovered from a female donor with multiple sclerosis, enrolled in a pregnancy study. The chain joins TRBV7-6 to TRBJ2-3, and 8 junction bases match TRBD2. The CDR3 in this case is CASSPGGSETSTDTQYF. In nucleotide form, the sequence is TGTGCCAGCAGCCCGGGGGGGTCCGAAACTAGCACAGATACGCAGTATTTT.